This T cell receptor (beta chain) was captured in a study of blood T cell repertoires in COVID-19. Study overall: From T cells, B-cell-depleted T cells, or PBMCs came the material, which was cDNA or gDNA.

The protocol was immunoSEQ multiplex PCR, while the TCRdb copy is restricted to in-frame clones and leaves out a portion. Of fewer than 150,000 clones listed, over 75% were seen once; the top ten hold 1.5% to 1.9%. V was shortened by 0 bases and J by 8 bases, with 11 bases between the two germline ends. This CDR3 spans 14 amino acids. Germline V gene lookup returns CDR1 SGHRS and CDR2 YFSETQ. The origin of this receptor is a man over 45 with acute or convalescent COVID-19. Sequenced input: peripheral blood. V usage is TRBV5-1 and J usage is TRBJ1-4; weak D call: TRBD1 (5 bases). CDR3 amino acids: CASSLDQEGEKLFF. The CDR3 nucleotides are TGCGCCAGCAGCTTGGACCAGGAGGGGGAAAAACTGTTTTTT.